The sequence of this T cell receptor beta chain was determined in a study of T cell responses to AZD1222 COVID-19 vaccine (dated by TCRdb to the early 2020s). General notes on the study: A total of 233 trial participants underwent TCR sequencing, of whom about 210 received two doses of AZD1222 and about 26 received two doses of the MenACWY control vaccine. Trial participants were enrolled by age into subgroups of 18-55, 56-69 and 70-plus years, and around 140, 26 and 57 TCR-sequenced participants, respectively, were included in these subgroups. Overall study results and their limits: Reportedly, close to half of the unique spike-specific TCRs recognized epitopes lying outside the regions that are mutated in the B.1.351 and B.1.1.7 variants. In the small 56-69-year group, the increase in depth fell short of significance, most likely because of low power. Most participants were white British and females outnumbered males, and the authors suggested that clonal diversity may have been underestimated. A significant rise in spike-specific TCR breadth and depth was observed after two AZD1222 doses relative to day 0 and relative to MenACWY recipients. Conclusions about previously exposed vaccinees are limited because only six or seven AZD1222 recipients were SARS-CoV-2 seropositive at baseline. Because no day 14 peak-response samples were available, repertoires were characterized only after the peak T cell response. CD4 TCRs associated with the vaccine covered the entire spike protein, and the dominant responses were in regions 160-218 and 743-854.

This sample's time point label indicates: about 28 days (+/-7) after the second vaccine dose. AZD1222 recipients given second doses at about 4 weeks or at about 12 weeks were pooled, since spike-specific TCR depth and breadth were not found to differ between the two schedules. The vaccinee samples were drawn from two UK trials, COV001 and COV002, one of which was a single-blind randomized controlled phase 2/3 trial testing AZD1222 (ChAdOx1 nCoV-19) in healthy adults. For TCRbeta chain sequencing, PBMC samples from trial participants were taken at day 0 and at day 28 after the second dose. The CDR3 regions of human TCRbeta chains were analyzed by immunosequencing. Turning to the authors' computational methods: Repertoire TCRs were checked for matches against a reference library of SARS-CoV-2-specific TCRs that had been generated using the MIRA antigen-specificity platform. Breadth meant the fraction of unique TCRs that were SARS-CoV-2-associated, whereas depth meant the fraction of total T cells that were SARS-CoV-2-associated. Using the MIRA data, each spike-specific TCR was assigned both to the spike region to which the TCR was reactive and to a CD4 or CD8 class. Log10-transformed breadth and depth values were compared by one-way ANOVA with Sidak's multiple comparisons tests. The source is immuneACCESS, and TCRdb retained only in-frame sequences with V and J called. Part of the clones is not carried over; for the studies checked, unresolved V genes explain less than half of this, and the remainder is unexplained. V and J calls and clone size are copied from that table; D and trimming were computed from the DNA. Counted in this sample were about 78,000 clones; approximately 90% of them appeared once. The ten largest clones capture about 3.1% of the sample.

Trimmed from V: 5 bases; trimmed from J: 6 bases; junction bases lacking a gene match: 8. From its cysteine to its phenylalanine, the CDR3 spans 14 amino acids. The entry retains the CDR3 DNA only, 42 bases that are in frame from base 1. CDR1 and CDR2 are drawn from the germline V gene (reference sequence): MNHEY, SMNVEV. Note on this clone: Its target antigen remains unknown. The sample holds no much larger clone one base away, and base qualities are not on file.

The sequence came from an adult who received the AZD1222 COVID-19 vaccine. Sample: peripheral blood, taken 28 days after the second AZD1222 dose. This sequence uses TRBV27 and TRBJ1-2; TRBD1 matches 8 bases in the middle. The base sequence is TGTGCCAGCAGTATGACACCAGGGGGCGATGGCTACACCTTC. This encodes CASSMTPGGDGYTF.